This T cell receptor (beta chain) was captured by sequencing in a study of blood T cells in healthy people across ages (dated by TCRdb to the mid-2010s). As for the study more broadly: Template switching captured roughly one uniquely barcoded TCR beta cDNA molecule per two T cells in model experiments. Using deep sequencing normalized with unique cDNA molecular identifiers, the study measured how TCR beta repertoire diversity changes with age. Donors were grouped into four age groups: young (average about 15 years), middle-aged (39), aged (roughly 67) and long-lived (approximately 78). Donors of different ages were randomly distributed across sequencing lanes to avoid experimental bias. Using the same blood draw, the study looked at two additional independent replicas of 1 million unique cDNA reads for two donors, one aged 18 to 29 and the other aged 80 or older. Overall study results and their limits: As age increased, observed TCR beta diversity per million T cells dropped in a roughly linear way, and a significant reduction was already evident by age about 36. Bulk unsorted PBMC profiling prevented conclusive comparison of naive and antigen-experienced compartments. The percentage of naive T cells measured by flow cytometry correlated strongly with observed TCR beta diversity. Estimates of total diversity based on one million sequenced T cells were regarded as lower bounds and as underestimates. Compared with the aged group, the long-lived group had more naive CD4+ T cells, fewer expanded clones and increased TCR diversity, a pattern suggesting age selection. Because the CMV infection status of the donors was unknown, age-related changes in expanded clonotypes may potentially have been confounded.

Remarks on this clonotype: The antigen it binds to is not known. This may come from a read error, since a much larger clone is one base off.

Receptor amplification or capture employed 5' RACE. The listed sequencing device is Illumina HiSeq 2500. The second PCR ran for about 6 to 11 cycles and used a J-beta primer mix along with a sample-barcoded 5' primer. A unique molecular identifier was introduced onto each TCR beta cDNA molecule by a template-switch 5' adaptor carrying 12 random nucleotides. At least 2.5 million CDR3-containing paired-end reads were obtained from each sample. The Mint cDNA synthesis kit, primed by a TRBC-specific oligonucleotide, was used to synthesize first-strand cDNA from all RNA. Following uracil-DNA glycosylase treatment, a first 18-cycle PCR with universal primers M1SS and BC2_uni_R was performed on all cDNA. As for the authors' bioinformatics: For normalization, 1 million high-quality reads, each with a distinct molecular identifier, were randomly selected from each sample. Reads with shared molecular identifiers were discarded instead of being binned into consensus sequences. MiTCR, with a Q25 quality threshold and the strictest error-elimination algorithm, was used for CDR3 identification, clonotype clustering and error correction. A nonparametric unseen species model using Euler transformation provided a lower-bound estimate of total TCR beta diversity. TCRdb cleaned the public reads at Q25 with fastp, built clones with MiXCR and kept in-frame beta chains. Rows matching on CDR3 protein sequence are summarized as one entry with the most common DNA and genes. TCRdb assigned the V and J calls; the authors' analysis was not used. Present in this sample are about 700,000 distinct CDR3 sequences, approximately 31% of which were seen just once. The ten top clones hold approximately 15% of the sample.

The donors were roughly 39 Caucasian individuals from Russia, aged 6 to 90 years, who were systemically healthy. Around 10 milliliters of peripheral blood were drawn from each donor into EDTA-treated Vacutainer tubes. Ficoll-Paque density-gradient centrifugation was used to isolate PBMCs, with at least 7 million per sample. Trizol reagent was used to extract total RNA from PBMCs, with at least 6 micrograms per sample. For every donor, flow cytometry on a PBMC aliquot measured the percentage of naive CD45RAhigh/CD27high T cells. The CDR3 sequence holds 13 residues, the cysteine and phenylalanine included. The CDR3 DNA has 39 bases and is translated from base 1. CDR1 and CDR2 were assigned from the germline V gene as SGHDT and YYEEEE. V is cut by 4 bases and J by 7 bases, and the space between the germline ends is 14 bases.

The specimen sequenced was blood. This receptor was obtained from a woman of 80 years or more in good health. Donor details come from another sample of the same person, matched by shared clones. Recombination linked TRBV5-6 to TRBJ2-5; TRBD1 is perhaps the D gene, given 6 matching bases. The DNA sequence reads TGTGCCAGCAGCGACAGGTCCCCAGGGACCCAGTACTTC. Translated, this is CASSDRSPGTQYF.